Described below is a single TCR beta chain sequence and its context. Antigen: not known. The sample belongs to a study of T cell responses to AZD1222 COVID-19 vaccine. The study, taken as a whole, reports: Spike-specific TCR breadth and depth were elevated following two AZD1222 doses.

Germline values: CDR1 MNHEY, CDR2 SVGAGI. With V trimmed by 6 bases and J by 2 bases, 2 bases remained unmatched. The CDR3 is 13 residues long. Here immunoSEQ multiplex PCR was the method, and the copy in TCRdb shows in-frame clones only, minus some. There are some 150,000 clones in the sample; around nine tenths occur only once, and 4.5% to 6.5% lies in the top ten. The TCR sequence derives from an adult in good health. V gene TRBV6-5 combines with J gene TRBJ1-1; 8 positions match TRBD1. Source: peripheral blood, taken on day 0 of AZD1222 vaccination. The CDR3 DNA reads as TGTGCCAGCAGGTCAGGGGGCAACACTGAAGCTTTCTTT. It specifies CASRSGGNTEAFF.